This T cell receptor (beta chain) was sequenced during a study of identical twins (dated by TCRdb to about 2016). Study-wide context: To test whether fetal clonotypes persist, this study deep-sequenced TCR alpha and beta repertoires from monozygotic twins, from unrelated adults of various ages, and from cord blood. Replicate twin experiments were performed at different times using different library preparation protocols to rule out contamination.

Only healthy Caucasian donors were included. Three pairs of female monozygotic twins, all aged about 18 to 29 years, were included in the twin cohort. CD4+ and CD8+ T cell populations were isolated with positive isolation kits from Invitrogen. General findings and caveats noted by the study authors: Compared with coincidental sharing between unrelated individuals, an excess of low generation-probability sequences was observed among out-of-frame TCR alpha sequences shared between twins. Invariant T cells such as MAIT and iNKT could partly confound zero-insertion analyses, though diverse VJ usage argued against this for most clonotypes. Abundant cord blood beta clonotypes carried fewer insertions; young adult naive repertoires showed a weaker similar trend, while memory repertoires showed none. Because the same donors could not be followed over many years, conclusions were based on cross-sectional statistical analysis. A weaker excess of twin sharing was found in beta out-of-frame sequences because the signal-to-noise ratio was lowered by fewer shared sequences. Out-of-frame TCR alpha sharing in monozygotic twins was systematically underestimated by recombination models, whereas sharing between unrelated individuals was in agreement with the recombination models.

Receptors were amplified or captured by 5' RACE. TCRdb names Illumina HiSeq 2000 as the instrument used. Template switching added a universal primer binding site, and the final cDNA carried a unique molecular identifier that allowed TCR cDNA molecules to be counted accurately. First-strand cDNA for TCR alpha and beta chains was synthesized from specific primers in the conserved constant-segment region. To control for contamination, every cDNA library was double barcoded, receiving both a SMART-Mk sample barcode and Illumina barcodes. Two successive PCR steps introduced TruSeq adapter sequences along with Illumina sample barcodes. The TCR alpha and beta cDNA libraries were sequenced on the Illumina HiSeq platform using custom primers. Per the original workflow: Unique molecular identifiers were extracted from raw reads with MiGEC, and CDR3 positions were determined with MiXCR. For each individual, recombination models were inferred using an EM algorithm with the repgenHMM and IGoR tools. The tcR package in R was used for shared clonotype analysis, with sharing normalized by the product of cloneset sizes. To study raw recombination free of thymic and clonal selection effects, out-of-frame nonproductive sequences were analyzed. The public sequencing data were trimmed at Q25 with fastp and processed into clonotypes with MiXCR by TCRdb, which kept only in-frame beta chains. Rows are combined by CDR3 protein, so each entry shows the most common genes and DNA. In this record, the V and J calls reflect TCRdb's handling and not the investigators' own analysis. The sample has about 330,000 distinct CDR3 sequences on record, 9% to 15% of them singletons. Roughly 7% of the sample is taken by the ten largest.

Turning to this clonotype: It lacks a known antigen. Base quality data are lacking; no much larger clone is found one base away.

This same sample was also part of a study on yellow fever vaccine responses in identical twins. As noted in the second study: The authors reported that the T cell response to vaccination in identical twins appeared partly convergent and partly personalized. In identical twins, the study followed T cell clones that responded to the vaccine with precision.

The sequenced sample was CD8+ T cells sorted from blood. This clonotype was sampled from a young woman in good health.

The nucleotide sequence reads as follows: TGCGCCAGCAGCCCCAATACCGGGACGCTTGGTGAAAAACTGTTTTTT. Translated, this is CASSPNTGTLGEKLFF. The sequence links TRBV5-1 to TRBJ1-4; tentative D gene TRBD1, with 5 bases matching. V is reduced by 4 bases and J by 7 bases, leaving a spacing of 20 bases between them. The germline V gene provides CDR1 SGHRS and CDR2 YFSETQ. The CDR3 covers 16 residues, taking in both the cysteine and the phenylalanine. Only the CDR3 portion is preserved as DNA: 48 bases, with reading frame beginning at the first base.